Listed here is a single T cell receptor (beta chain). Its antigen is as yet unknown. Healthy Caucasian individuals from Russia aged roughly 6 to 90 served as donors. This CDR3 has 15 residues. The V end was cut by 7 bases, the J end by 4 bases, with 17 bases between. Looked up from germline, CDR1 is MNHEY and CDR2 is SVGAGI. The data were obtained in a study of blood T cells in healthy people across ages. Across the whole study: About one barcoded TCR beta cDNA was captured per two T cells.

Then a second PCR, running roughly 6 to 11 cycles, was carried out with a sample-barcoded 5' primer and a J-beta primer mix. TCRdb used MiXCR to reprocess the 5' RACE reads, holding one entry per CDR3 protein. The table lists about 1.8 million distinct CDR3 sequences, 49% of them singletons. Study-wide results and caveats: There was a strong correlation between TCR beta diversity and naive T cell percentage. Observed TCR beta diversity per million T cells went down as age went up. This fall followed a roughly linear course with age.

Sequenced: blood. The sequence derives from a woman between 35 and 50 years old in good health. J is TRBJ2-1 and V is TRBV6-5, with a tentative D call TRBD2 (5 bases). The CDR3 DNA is TGTGCCAGCATTGCAAGAAACCCGGGATACAATGAGCAGTTCTTC. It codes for CASIARNPGYNEQFF.